These 30 T cell receptor beta chains were all obtained from the same sample, sequenced in a study of CD4 and CD8 cells across lung adenocarcinoma regions. TCRdb fed the PCR reads into MiXCR, producing one record per CDR3 protein. The sample holds around 27,000 distinct CDR3 sequences, 45% to 50% seen once. Sequencing was performed on CD8+ T cells from the center of a lung tumor. All receptors derive from a male donor with lung adenocarcinoma. The CD4 and CD8 labels of this study may be unreliable.

Only a few counts were recorded for this clonotype. The chain links TRBV6-5 to TRBJ2-1, with a possible D match to TRBD2 (5 bases). CDR3 length equals 14 residues. Between the trimmed V and J ends, which lost 2 bases and 10 bases, there was a span of 15 bases. Germline V gene data show CDR1 as MNHEY and CDR2 as SVGAGI. In DNA form, the CDR3 reads TGTGCCAGCAGTTACGACCTCAGAGGCGGGGAGCAGTTCTTC. It encodes CASSYDLRGGEQFF.

Ten or more counts support this clonotype. J is TRBJ1-6 and V is TRBV6-5; D is unresolved. Trimming removed 4 bases at V and 8 bases at J, with 9 bases between. The CDR3 spans 13 residues. Germline V gene sequence: CDR1 MNHEY, CDR2 SVGAGI. DNA of the CDR3: TGTGCCAGCAGTTTTCAAGTTGATTCACCCCTCCACTTT. Residues: CASSFQVDSPLHF.

This clonotype was seen ten or more times. The chain has TRBV6-2 or TRBV6-3 and TRBJ2-4; D may be TRBD1 (6 bases). The germline gives CDR1 MNHEY, CDR2 SVGEGT. The V end lost 5 bases, the J end lost 3 bases, and 14 bases lay between the germline ends. This CDR3 contains 15 residues. The CDR3 is CASSAIRGFKNIQYF. The CDR3, as DNA: TGTGCCAGCAGTGCTATCAGGGGATTCAAAAACATTCAGTACTTC.

This sequence joins TRBV19 and TRBJ2-2; 8 nucleotides match TRBD1. The germline gives CDR1 LNHDA, CDR2 SQIVND (reference sequence). With 9 bases clipped from V and 4 bases from J, the junction kept 7 bases outside the gene matches. The CDR3 consists of 14 residues. CDR3 DNA sequence: TGTGCCAGCAACAAGGGGACAGGCACCGGGGAGCTGTTTTTT. Its protein is CASNKGTGTGELFF.

In its sample, this clonotype was seen many times. This rearrangement joins TRBV6-1 to TRBJ2-1, with D perhaps TRBD1 (6 bases). The better agreement between TRBJ2-7 and the DNA end casts doubt on the J call. Germline V CDR1 and CDR2: MNHNS, SASEGT. CDR3 length: 11 amino acids. The CDR3: CASSKGQEQYF. The CDR3 region has the DNA TGTGCCAGCAGTAAAGGACAGGAGCAGTACTTC.

This clonotype was seen only a few times. This may arise from a read error, as a much more abundant clone is one base away. This sequence joins TRBV6-5 and TRBJ2-1, with 11 bases lining up with TRBD2. Germline V lookup: CDR1 MNHEY, CDR2 SVGAGI. V lost 0 bases to trimming and J lost 10 bases; unmatched junction nucleotides: 11. The CDR3 runs to 17 residues. CDR3 in DNA: TGTGCCAGCAGTTACTCACTAGCGGGAGATCAAGCCCCCGAGCAGTTCTTC. The encoded protein is CASSYSLAGDQAPEQFF.

This clonotype was recorded many times. The CDR3 region is CASTREAKETQYF. The CDR3 coding sequence is TGTGCCAGCACACGGGAGGCCAAAGAGACCCAGTACTTC. This chain links TRBV6-1 with TRBJ2-5; TRBD2 agrees at 7 bases. The CDR3 runs 13 residues. Germline loops: CDR1 MNHNS, CDR2 SASEGT. Unmatched junction bases numbered 5, after V lost 7 bases and J lost 3 bases.

The chain joins TRBV6-1 to TRBJ2-6; TRBD1 aligns across 7 bases. Germline values: CDR1 MNHNS, CDR2 SASEGT. CDR3 length: 15 residues. The trim removed 6 bases at V and 2 bases at J, leaving 4 bases unmatched. CDR3 nucleotides: TGTGCCAGCAGCGCGACAGGGACTGGGGCCAACGTCCTGACTTTC. Protein sequence: CASSATGTGANVLTF.

The table lists this clonotype with many counts. The rearrangement links TRBV27 to TRBJ2-1; D call uncertain. The CDR3 contains 15 residues. Germline CDR1 and CDR2: MNHEY and SMNVEV (reference sequence). V shed 2 bases and J shed 2 bases, with 10 bases lying between them. CDR3 in amino acids: CASSLKGVPYNEQFF. The CDR3 coding sequence is TGTGCCAGCAGTTTAAAGGGTGTCCCCTACAATGAGCAGTTCTTC.

By share, this clonotype ranks as medium-sized. V is TRBV6-1 and J is TRBJ2-1; TRBD1 matches at 9 bases. The J call is uncertain, as TRBJ2-7 better fits the DNA end. CDR3 size: 19 residues. In germline, CDR1 is MNHNS, CDR2 SASEGT. The CDR3 region is CASFASGQGRRWVDYEQYF. The CDR3 coding sequence is TGTGCCAGCTTCGCCTCGGGACAGGGAAGGAGATGGGTCGACTACGAGCAGTACTTC.

The sample holds a few counts of this clonotype. The V gene is TRBV27, the J gene TRBJ2-5; 13 bases map to TRBD2. The end of the DNA is better explained by TRBJ2-7, so the J call may be wrong. The CDR3 runs 20 residues. CDR1 is MNHEY and CDR2 is SMNVEV in the germline V gene (reference sequence). Here the CDR3 DNA reads TGTGCCAGCAGTTTATGGTTCCAGGCTACTAGCGGGAGGGCCGGCTACGAGCAGTACTTC. Encoded protein: CASSLWFQATSGRAGYEQYF.

This clonotype has more than one count but fewer than ten. This rearrangement joins TRBV6-1 to TRBJ2-5; TRBD2 aligns across 11 bases. CDR1 and CDR2 (germline): MNHNS, SASEGT. Trimming removed 3 bases from V and 4 bases from J; junction bases left unmatched: 7. The CDR3 has 16 residues. The CDR3 bases are TGTGCCAGCAGTGACCTGACTAGCGGGACTCGAGAGACCCAGTACTTC. It is translated as CASSDLTSGTRETQYF.

In this sample, this clonotype turned up a few times. This rearrangement joins TRBV6-1 to TRBJ2-1; the D is unclear. The assigned J gene may be wrong: the sequence end matches TRBJ2-7 better. The CDR3 has 13 residues. Germline V gene sequence: CDR1 MNHNS, CDR2 SASEGT. The CDR3 is CASQVLSSYEQYF. CDR3 nucleotides: TGTGCCAGCCAAGTCTTAAGCTCCTACGAGCAGTACTTC.

Of note for this clonotype: Relative to the germline gene, one junction end is altered; a read error may explain this. J is TRBJ2-3 and V is TRBV10-2, with 7 bases that match TRBD2. Germline assignment: CDR1 WSHSY and CDR2 SAAADI. The CDR3 covers 14 residues. CDR3 bases: TGCGCGGGCAGTGAGGGAGGGCACACAGATACCCAGTATTTT. Protein: CAGSEGGHTDTQYF.

This clonotype occurred a few times. The chain joins TRBV7-2 to TRBJ2-1; D gene ambiguous. The CDR3 length is 14 residues. In germline, CDR1 is SGHTA, CDR2 FQGNSA. Trimming cost V 1 base and J 3 bases, with 7 bases left between them. The CDR3: CASSLGWNYNEQFF. The CDR3 DNA is TGTGCCAGCAGCTTAGGGTGGAACTACAATGAGCAGTTCTTC. The full variable domain, completed using reference TRBV7-2 and TRBJ2-1, is GAGVSQSPSNKVTEKGKDVELRCDPISGHTALYWYRQSLGQGLEFLIYFQGNSAPDKSGLPSDRFSAERTGGSVSTLTIQRTQQEDSAVYLCASSLGWNYNEQFFGPGTRLTVL.

The sample holds one count of this clonotype. V and J are TRBV6-1 and TRBJ2-3; D is unclear. The length of the CDR3 is 13 residues. From germline, CDR1 is MNHNS and CDR2 SASEGT. V gave up 3 bases and J gave up 4 bases, with 8 bases separating them. The CDR3 DNA sequence: TGTGCCAGCAGTGACGGCCTTCCAGATACGCAGTATTTT. This sequence encodes CASSDGLPDTQYF.

V usage is TRBV10-3 and J usage is TRBJ2-6, with a tentative D call TRBD2 (5 bases). Trimming left V 6 bases short and J 3 bases short, with 6 bases between. This CDR3 contains 13 residues. The V gene's germline CDR1 is ENHRY and CDR2 SYGVKD. The CDR3 coding sequence is TGTGCCATCAGCGGGAATGGGGCCAACGTCCTGACTTTC. It is translated as CAISGNGANVLTF.

This clonotype is judged medium-sized. The chain employs TRBV6-1 and TRBJ2-1; 9 nucleotides align to TRBD2. Germline V gives CDR1 MNHNS, CDR2 SASEGT. Unmatched junction bases numbered 9, after V lost 7 bases and J lost 5 bases. This CDR3 has 15 amino acids. CDR3 sequence: CASTHPTSGNNEQFF. The CDR3 coding sequence is TGTGCCAGCACCCACCCGACTAGCGGAAACAATGAGCAGTTCTTC.

Relative to its sample, this clonotype is medium-sized. This sequence joins TRBV6-5 and TRBJ2-2; D possibly corresponds to TRBD1 (5 bases). Germline CDR1 and CDR2: MNHEY and SVGAGI. V was trimmed by 5 bases and J by 0 bases, leaving 10 bases between them. CDR3 size: 15 residues. The CDR3 protein is CASSRQFANTGELFF. CDR3 bases: TGTGCCAGCAGTCGACAGTTCGCGAACACCGGGGAGCTGTTTTTT.

Ten or more counts support this clonotype. The gene calls are TRBV7-2 and TRBJ2-7; a weak D match, TRBD2 (6 bases). V lost 3 bases, J lost 5 bases, and 20 bases lay in between. Germline values: CDR1 SGHTA, CDR2 FQGNSA. The CDR3 covers 16 residues. The CDR3 protein is CASSFNRETRADEQYF. CDR3 nucleotide sequence: TGTGCCAGCAGCTTCAATCGGGAGACGAGGGCGGACGAGCAGTACTTC. Full variable domain (outside the CDR3, taken from reference TRBV7-2 and TRBJ2-7): GAGVSQSPSNKVTEKGKDVELRCDPISGHTALYWYRQSLGQGLEFLIYFQGNSAPDKSGLPSDRFSAERTGGSVSTLTIQRTQQEDSAVYLCASSFNRETRADEQYFGPGTRLTVT.

As DNA, the CDR3 is TGCGCCAGCAAGGACGAGGTTGGGGGATATGGCTACACCTTC. Translating gives CASKDEVGGYGYTF. The V gene is TRBV10-2, the J gene TRBJ1-2; a weak D match, TRBD1 (5 bases). CDR1 is WSHSY and CDR2 is SAAADI in the germline V gene. The CDR3 contains 14 residues. V shed 7 bases and J shed 5 bases, with 17 bases lying between them.

This clonotype was picked up many times. As the CDR3 is not closed by the conserved phenylalanine or tryptophan, this likely results from a read error. CDR3 DNA: TGTGCCAGCAGCTTTCCTGGGGGTTTCGAGCAGTACTTA. Encoded protein: CASSFPGGFEQYL. The chain links TRBV27 to TRBJ2-5; tentatively, D is TRBD1 or TRBD2 (5 bases each). The J call may be mistaken, given a closer DNA end match to TRBJ2-7. This CDR3 is built from 13 residues. Germline loops: CDR1 MNHEY, CDR2 SMNVEV (reference sequence).

The genes are TRBV6-5 and TRBJ2-3; D may be TRBD1 or TRBD2 (5 bases each). The end of the DNA fits TRBJ2-7 better, so the J call may be wrong. Per the germline V gene, CDR1 is MNHEY and CDR2 is SVGAGI. CDR3 size: 19 residues. Here the CDR3 DNA reads TGTGCCAGCAGTTATACCAGACCGACGGGGCTGGGGAGCACAGATACGCAGTACTTC. Translated, it gives CASSYTRPTGLGSTDTQYF.

The chain carries TRBV7-2 and TRBJ2-1, with D possibly matching TRBD2 (6 bases). CDR1 is SGHTA, CDR2 FQGNSA, per germline. The CDR3 covers 15 residues. V lost 1 base and J 10 bases, leaving 17 bases between the germline ends. The chain's CDR3 is CASSLGAGGMGEQFF. CDR3 coding DNA: TGTGCCAGCAGCTTAGGAGCAGGCGGGATGGGGGAGCAGTTCTTC. Supplemented by reference TRBV7-2 and TRBJ2-1, the full variable domain reads GAGVSQSPSNKVTEKGKDVELRCDPISGHTALYWYRQSLGQGLEFLIYFQGNSAPDKSGLPSDRFSAERTGGSVSTLTIQRTQQEDSAVYLCASSLGAGGMGEQFFGPGTRLTVL.

A few counts support this clonotype. The chain has TRBV11-2 and TRBJ1-2, with 8 bases that match TRBD1. The germline V gene encodes CDR1 SGHAT and CDR2 FQNNGV. Trimming removed 3 bases from V and 13 bases from J; junction bases left unmatched: 7. CDR3 length: 12 amino acids. The CDR3 DNA is TGTGCCAGCAGCTTCGCCGACAGGGGCATCACCTTC. Translated, it gives CASSFADRGITF.

The rearrangement joins TRBV6-5 to TRBJ1-2; 10 positions match TRBD1. Germline V gene lookup returns CDR1 MNHEY and CDR2 SVGAGI. The CDR3 covers 15 residues. Trimming at V came to 4 bases and at J to 7 bases, leaving 9 bases not matched to a gene. This chain's CDR3 is CASSFSGTGVGGYTF. The CDR3 coding sequence is TGTGCCAGCAGTTTTTCCGGGACAGGGGTTGGTGGCTACACCTTC.

The J gene is TRBJ2-1, the V gene TRBV4-2; perhaps TRBD2 as D (7 bases). This CDR3 region has 15 residues. Trimming cost V 3 bases and J 3 bases, with 12 bases left between them. The germline V gene encodes CDR1 LGHNA and CDR2 YNFKEQ. For the CDR3, the DNA is TGTGCCAGCAGCCAGGGGGGGACAAGCTACAATGAGCAGTTCTTC. Encoded protein: CASSQGGTSYNEQFF.

J is TRBJ2-1 and V is TRBV5-5; D unclear. Deletions cut 3 bases from V and 0 bases from J, with 10 bases between. Germline CDR1 is SGHKS and CDR2 is YYEKEE (reference sequence). CDR3 length equals 15 residues. CDR3 nucleotide sequence: TGTGCCAGCAGCTCAATACAGAGCTCCTACAATGAGCAGTTCTTC. The encoded protein is CASSSIQSSYNEQFF.

This clonotype qualifies as medium-sized (0.01 to 0.1%). V and J are TRBV12-3 or TRBV12-4 and TRBJ2-7; 7 bases fit TRBD2. J was trimmed by 0 bases and V by 3 bases; bases with no gene match: 11. The CDR3 is 17 residues long. The chain's CDR3 is CASSFPQARDYSYEQYF. The CDR3 nucleotides are TGTGCCAGCAGTTTTCCCCAGGCCCGGGACTACTCCTACGAGCAGTACTTC.

This clonotype has only a few counts. The V call is TRBV6-5, the J call TRBJ1-4; no firm D call. The ends were cut back, 0 bases at V and 8 bases at J, with 16 bases in the middle. The germline gives CDR1 MNHEY, CDR2 SVGAGI. There are 16 residues in the CDR3. CDR3 region: CASSYSTGAGREKLFF. The CDR3 DNA follows: TGTGCCAGCAGTTACTCGACTGGAGCAGGTCGAGAAAAACTGTTTTTT.